This T cell receptor (beta chain) was captured in a study of shared clonotypes between healthy human individuals. Overall study context: The people who gave samples were two women and a few men aged 18 to 49. Findings and caveats of the study: The donor pool, a small one, limited the genetic and exposure-history diversity represented. Clonotypes shared by all four donors outscored non-shared clonotypes in generation probability.

About this clone: Its antigen is as yet unknown.

Each replicate PCR on the sorted subsets used approximately 200 ng DNA (approximately 33,000 T cell genomes). The data were produced by immunoSEQ multiplex PCR, yet TCRdb's version contains in-frame clones alone and is incomplete. This table has approximately 2.5 million clones, approximately 92% appearing once. Per the germline V gene, CDR1 is SGDLS and CDR2 is YYNGEE. The CDR3 is 16 residues long. V was pared by 0 bases and J by 4 bases, with 9 bases of the junction left unmatched. The sequencing input was naive CD4+ T cells sorted from blood. Subset noted: CD45RA+ positively selected. The rearrangement links TRBV9 to TRBJ2-5; 7 bases align to TRBD2. The sequence was obtained from a man in his late teens or twenties in good health. In DNA, the CDR3 is TGTGCCAGCAGCGTAGGCCCCGCGGGGGTCGCAGAGACCCAGTACTTC. This translates into CASSVGPAGVAETQYF.